The 26 T cell receptor beta chains given below trace back to one sample, sequenced in a study of cytomegalovirus exposure and HLA in healthy donors. Researchers ran the PCR with 60 Vbeta and 13 Jbeta primers. Data came from immunoSEQ multiplex PCR; TCRdb stores just in-frame clones and leaves some out. The data show approximately 160,000 clones, 80% seen once. Sequenced input: PBMCs. The source is a young man in good health and CMV-seropositive.

The chain combines TRBV18 with TRBJ1-4, with D unclear. Germline V gives CDR1 KGHSH, CDR2 LQKENI. This CDR3 region has 16 residues. V gave up 4 bases and J gave up 3 bases, with 15 bases separating them. The CDR3 region has the DNA TGTGCCAGCTCACGAAGAGGCCCCTCGGCTAATGAAAAACTGTTTTTT. Translation gives CASSRRGPSANEKLFF.

The gene calls are TRBV15 and TRBJ2-7; possibly TRBD2 for D (5 bases). CDR3 length: 16 amino acids. CDR1 is LNHNV, CDR2 YYDKDF, per germline (reference sequence). The germline V and J ends were trimmed by 2 bases and 0 bases, with 14 bases remaining between them. The CDR3 DNA follows: TGTGCCACCAGCAGAAGGGTGACGGGGAGCTCCTACGAGCAGTACTTC. Its translation is CATSRRVTGSSYEQYF.

This clone was seen a handful of times. The CDR3: CASRQVSLGETQYF. The CDR3 nucleotides read TGTGCCAGCAGACAGGTCTCCTTAGGGGAGACCCAGTACTTC. The V and J genes are TRBV6-1 and TRBJ2-5, with TRBD1 as a possible D gene (5 bases). Germline assignment: CDR1 MNHNS and CDR2 SASEGT. The V end lost 6 bases, the J end lost 5 bases, and 16 bases lay between the germline ends. This CDR3 contains 14 residues.

This clone was picked up one time. The chain joins TRBV4-3 to TRBJ1-1, with D possibly being TRBD1 (5 bases). Germline V lookup: CDR1 LGHNA, CDR2 YSLEER. The CDR3 loop spans 16 amino acids. Trimming took 0 bases from V and 7 from J, leaving 18 bases between them. The CDR3 loop reads CASSQDDSGVDGEAFF. CDR3 nucleotides: TGCGCCAGCAGCCAAGATGATTCGGGGGTTGATGGTGAAGCTTTCTTT.

V and J are TRBV2 and TRBJ1-5; 11 bases line up with TRBD1. With V trimmed by 6 bases and J by 4 bases, 5 bases remained unmatched. The CDR3 is 15 residues long. From germline, CDR1 is SNHLY and CDR2 FYNNEI. For the CDR3, the DNA is TGTGCCAGCAGGCGGGACAGGGGGTCGAATCAGCCCCAGCATTTT. Protein product: CASRRDRGSNQPQHF.

The CDR3 reads CASSGLALGELFF. Here the CDR3 DNA reads TGTGCCAGCTCCGGACTAGCACTCGGGGAGCTGTTTTTT. This chain links TRBV25-1 with TRBJ2-2, with 8 bases lining up with TRBD2. V shed 8 bases and J 7 bases; nucleotides not matched to a gene: 6. This CDR3 has 13 residues. Germline loops: CDR1 MGHDK, CDR2 SYGVNS.

This chain uses TRBV5-1 with TRBJ2-1; 7 bases map to TRBD1. Germline CDR1 and CDR2: SGHRS and YFSETQ. This CDR3 comprises 14 residues. Trimming removed 4 bases from V and 4 bases from J; junction bases left unmatched: 5. CDR3 loop: CASSDGTAYNEQFF. In DNA form, the CDR3 reads TGCGCCAGCAGCGACGGGACAGCTTACAATGAGCAGTTCTTC.

There are a few counts of this clone. The V and J genes are TRBV5-1 and TRBJ2-3; 9 bases line up with TRBD1. CDR3 length equals 16 residues. Germline CDR1 and CDR2: SGHRS and YFSETQ. V was clipped by 0 bases and J by 3 bases; unmatched bases: 5. CDR3 amino acids: CASSLEGTGSTDTQYF. The DNA for the CDR3 is TGCGCCAGCAGCTTGGAGGGGACAGGGAGTACAGATACGCAGTATTTT.

The chain carries TRBV7-9 and TRBJ1-4, with D tentatively TRBD1 (5 bases). V shed 2 bases and J shed 3 bases, with 16 bases lying between them. The CDR3 runs to 17 residues. CDR1 and CDR2 from the germline V gene are SEHNR and FQNEAQ (reference sequence). The CDR3 bases are TGTGCCAGCAGCTTATTCCGTGACAGCTGGTCTAATGAAAAACTGTTTTTT. It yields the protein CASSLFRDSWSNEKLFF.

The J gene is TRBJ2-7, the V gene TRBV11-3, with D perhaps TRBD1 (6 bases). V lost 3 bases to trimming and J lost 4 bases, with 7 bases between them. The germline V gene encodes CDR1 SGHNT and CDR2 YENEEA. The CDR3 contains 12 residues. The CDR3 sequence: CASSFRGYEQYF. DNA for the CDR3: TGTGCCAGCAGCTTCAGGGGTTACGAGCAGTACTTC.

The CDR3 nucleotides are TGTGCCAGCAGCAAAGATGGACAGGGTAATGAAAAACTGTTTTTT. Translating it yields CASSKDGQGNEKLFF. V usage is TRBV21-1 and J usage is TRBJ1-4; the D call TRBD1 from the table was never checked on the DNA. TRBV21-1 is classified as a pseudogene. The CDR3 covers 15 residues.

The CDR3 sequence is CASSQTSGSTDTQYF. In nucleotides, the CDR3 is TGTGCCAGCAGTCAAACTAGCGGAAGCACAGATACGCAGTATTTT. J is TRBJ2-3 and V is TRBV28, with 8 bases fitting TRBD2. V gave up 5 bases and J gave up 0 bases; unmatched junction bases: 4. The germline CDR1 and CDR2 sequences are MDHEN and SYDVKM. The CDR3 covers 15 residues.

This rearrangement joins TRBV27 to TRBJ2-7, with TRBD2 matching 8 bases. V lost 3 bases, J lost 4 bases, and 11 bases stayed unmatched. The CDR3 extends over 16 amino acids. Germline lookup yields CDR1 MNHEY and CDR2 SMNVEV (reference sequence). The chain's CDR3 is CASSFLRSGTRYEQYF. In nucleotides, the CDR3 is TGTGCCAGCAGTTTTCTACGTTCCGGGACTAGATACGAGCAGTACTTC.

The V and J genes are TRBV19 and TRBJ1-2, with TRBD1 matching 7 bases. This CDR3 has 12 amino acids. J lost 6 bases, V lost 10 bases, and 8 bases had no gene match. In germline, CDR1 is LNHDA, CDR2 SQIVND (reference sequence). DNA of the CDR3: TGTGCCACCACGGACAGGCCGCATGGCTACACCTTC. It translates to CATTDRPHGYTF. Full variable domain (remainder filled in from reference TRBV19 and TRBJ1-2): DGGITQSPKYLFRKEGQNVTLSCEQNLNHDAMYWYRQDPGQGLRLIYYSQIVNDFQKGDIAEGYSVSREKKESFPLTVTSAQKNPTAFYLCATTDRPHGYTFGSGTRLTVV.

The rearrangement links TRBV2 to TRBJ2-7, with 13 bases that match TRBD2. The CDR3 consists of 18 residues. The trim removed 6 bases at V and 4 bases at J, leaving 15 bases unmatched. Germline assignment: CDR1 SNHLY and CDR2 FYNNEI. The CDR3 DNA reads as TGTGCCAGCAGGATGACTAGCGGGAGGCCCGGGGGGAGGTACGAGCAGTACTTC. It translates to CASRMTSGRPGGRYEQYF.

The chain employs TRBV4-3 and TRBJ1-4; the D is unclear. V was shortened by 0 bases and J by 8 bases, with 13 bases between the two germline ends. The CDR3 length is 15 residues. Looked up from germline, CDR1 is LGHNA and CDR2 is YSLEER. CDR3 sequence: CASSQDTGLREKLFF. CDR3 coding DNA: TGCGCCAGCAGCCAAGATACCGGGTTGCGGGAAAAACTGTTTTTT.

The J gene is TRBJ2-1, the V gene TRBV28, with 9 bases aligning to TRBD2. The CDR3 has 15 residues. V dropped 10 bases and J dropped 8; count of bases not matched to a gene: 15. CDR1 and CDR2 (germline): MDHEN, SYDVKM. The CDR3: CATREFSGRVDEQFF. The CDR3 DNA reads TGTGCCACCAGGGAATTTAGCGGGAGAGTCGATGAGCAGTTCTTC.

This clone has just a few counts. The chain couples TRBV9 to TRBJ1-3, with D maybe TRBD1 (5 bases). The CDR3 has 15 residues. V lost 3 bases and J lost 0, with 10 bases in between. Germline values: CDR1 SGDLS, CDR2 YYNGEE. CDR3 residues: CASSARGFSGNTIYF. For the CDR3, the DNA is TGTGCCAGCAGCGCAAGGGGATTCTCTGGAAACACCATATATTTT.

The CDR3 DNA sequence: TGTGCCAGCAGTATCGGGACTAGCGGAAGCACAGATACGCAGTATTTT. Translation: CASSIGTSGSTDTQYF. J is TRBJ2-3 and V is TRBV27, with 11 nucleotides matching TRBD2. CDR3 length equals 16 residues. With V trimmed by 5 bases and J by 0 bases, 4 bases remained unmatched. Germline assignment: CDR1 MNHEY and CDR2 SMNVEV (reference sequence).

This clone was counted once. Compared with germline, one end of the junction differs, possibly owing to a read error. The chain links TRBV6-1 to TRBJ2-7; 9 nucleotides match TRBD1. Germline V gene data show CDR1 as MNHNS and CDR2 as SASEGT. This CDR3 is built from 18 residues. The CDR3 DNA is TGTGCCAGCAGTGAAATTTTGAGAGGGACAGGGTTGGCCTACGAGCAGTATTTC. This encodes CASSEILRGTGLAYEQYF.

The chain uses TRBV30 and TRBJ2-2; 8 bases map to TRBD1. Trimming took 0 bases from V and 0 from J; bases not matched to a gene: 12. Germline V CDR1 and CDR2: GTSNPN, SVGIG (reference sequence). The length of the CDR3 is 19 residues. In DNA, the CDR3 is TGTGCCTGGAGTGTACCCGACAGGGGTTCCTACGCGAACACCGGGGAGCTGTTTTTT. Translation gives CAWSVPDRGSYANTGELFF.

The rearrangement uses TRBV7-9 and TRBJ2-1, with TRBD1 matching 8 bases. This CDR3 spans 14 amino acids. The V and J ends lost 6 bases and 9 bases, in that order; junction bases with no gene match: 10. Germline V gene sequence: CDR1 SEHNR, CDR2 FQNEAQ (reference sequence). CDR3 DNA sequence: TGTGCCAGCAGACTTGGACAGGGCATGGGTGAGCAGTTCTTC. It codes for CASRLGQGMGEQFF.

As concerns this clone: No conserved phenylalanine or tryptophan is present at the end of the CDR3, so a read error is the likely explanation. The DNA is left out, because the CDR3 cannot be placed on it with certainty; the CDR3 is given as TCRdb lists it. This chain joins TRBV6-5 and TRBJ1-1; TRBD1, the table's D call, was not compared with the DNA. The CDR3 has 12 residues if both end residues are counted. In germline, CDR1 is MNHEY, CDR2 SVGAGI. CDR3 loop: CASSEIGDTPGL.

The genes are TRBV6-1 and TRBJ1-6, with 8 nucleotides matching TRBD1. V lost 7 bases, J lost 3 bases, and 5 bases stayed unmatched. CDR3 length equals 15 residues. Germline V lookup: CDR1 MNHNS, CDR2 SASEGT. The CDR3 DNA follows: TGTGCCAGCACCTTAGGACAGGGCTATAATTCACCCCTCCACTTT. It specifies CASTLGQGYNSPLHF.

The chain links TRBV6-1 to TRBJ1-1, with 9 bases fitting TRBD1. This CDR3 is built from 13 residues. V was clipped by 11 bases and J by 4 bases; unmatched bases: 8. Germline V CDR1 and CDR2: MNHNS, SASEGT. The DNA of the CDR3 is TGTGCCGGCGGGACAGGGATCGGCACTGAAGCTTTCTTT. Translation gives CAGGTGIGTEAFF.

The chain employs TRBV10-1 and TRBJ2-7, with 8 bases matching TRBD1. Per the germline V gene, CDR1 is WNHNN and CDR2 is SYGVQD (reference sequence). With V trimmed by 5 bases and J by 2 bases, 2 bases remained unmatched. There are 13 residues in the CDR3. The CDR3 reads CASSQDRAYEQYF. The DNA for the CDR3 is TGCGCCAGCAGTCAGGACAGGGCCTACGAGCAGTACTTC.